The present T cell receptor beta chain was sequenced within a study of regulatory T cells in long-lasting Graves disease. Study conclusions and caveats: Study was limited to peripheral blood, excluding thyroid tissue. There were preferences for TRBV28, TRBJ1-2 and TRBJ2-5 in persistent disease. New patients shared fewer public clonotypes (966) than persistent patients did (about 3,000).

Arm-PCR of CDR3 regions with iRepertoire HTBI primers generated TCR beta libraries. TCRdb re-derived calls from the multiplex PCR reads in MiXCR, one entry per CDR3 protein. This sample has roughly 530,000 distinct CDR3 sequences; about 16% occur once, and the top ten carry approximately 25%. The sample's time point: newly diagnosed GD, antithyroid drugs for less than 3 months. Researchers made the TCR library from RNA that was extracted from PBMCs. Details on this clonotype: Its antigen remains unidentified.

V shed 5 bases and J shed 3 bases, with 19 bases lying between them. CDR1 MNHEY and CDR2 SVGEGT come from the germline V gene. The CDR3 consists of 16 residues. This same sample was also taken into another study, of T cells in Graves' hyperthyroidism and ophthalmopathy. From that study: First-round RT-PCR with HTBI primers amplified the TCR CDR3 region.

The sequence derives from a woman aged 40 to 65 with Graves disease. The chain couples TRBV6-2 or TRBV6-3 to TRBJ1-1; a weak D match, TRBD1 (5 bases). The starting material was peripheral blood mononuclear cells (PBMCs), obtained at new diagnosis, from a patient treated with antithyroid drugs. The CDR3 region is CASSAGGGRRDTEAFF. The CDR3 DNA sequence: TGTGCCAGCAGTGCGGGGGGAGGCAGGAGGGACACTGAAGCTTTCTTT.